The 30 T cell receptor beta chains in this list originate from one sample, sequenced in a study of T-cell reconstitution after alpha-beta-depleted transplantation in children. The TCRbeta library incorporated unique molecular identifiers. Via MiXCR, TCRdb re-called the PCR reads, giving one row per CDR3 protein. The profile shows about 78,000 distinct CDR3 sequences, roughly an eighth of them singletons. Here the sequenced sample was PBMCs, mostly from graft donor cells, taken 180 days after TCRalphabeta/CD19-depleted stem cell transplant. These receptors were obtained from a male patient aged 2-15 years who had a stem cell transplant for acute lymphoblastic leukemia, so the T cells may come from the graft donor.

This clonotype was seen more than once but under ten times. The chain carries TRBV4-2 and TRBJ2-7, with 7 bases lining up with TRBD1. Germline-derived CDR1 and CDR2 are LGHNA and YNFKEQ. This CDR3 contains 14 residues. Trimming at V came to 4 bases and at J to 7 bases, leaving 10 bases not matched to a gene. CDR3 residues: CASSPTGSLMEQYF. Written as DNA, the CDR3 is TGTGCCAGCAGCCCGACAGGGTCCCTGATGGAGCAGTACTTC.

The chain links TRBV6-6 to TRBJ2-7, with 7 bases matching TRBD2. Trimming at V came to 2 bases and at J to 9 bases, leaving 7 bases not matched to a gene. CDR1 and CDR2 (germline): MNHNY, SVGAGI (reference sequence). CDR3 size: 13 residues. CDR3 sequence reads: CASSYGRVSAQYF. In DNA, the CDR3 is TGTGCCAGCAGTTACGGGAGGGTGTCAGCGCAGTACTTC.

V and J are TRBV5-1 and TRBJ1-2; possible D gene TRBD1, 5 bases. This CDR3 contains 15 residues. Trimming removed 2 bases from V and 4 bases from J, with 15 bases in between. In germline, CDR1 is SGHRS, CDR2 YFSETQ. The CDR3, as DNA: TGCGCCAGCAGCTTCTCGGGAGGGGATAGCTATGGCTACACCTTC. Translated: CASSFSGGDSYGYTF. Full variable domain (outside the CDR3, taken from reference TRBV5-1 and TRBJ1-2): KAGVTQTPRYLIKTRGQQVTLSCSPISGHRSVSWYQQTPGQGLQFLFEYFSETQRNKGNFPGRFSGRQFSNSRSEMNVSTLELGDSALYLCASSFSGGDSYGYTFGSGTRLTVV.

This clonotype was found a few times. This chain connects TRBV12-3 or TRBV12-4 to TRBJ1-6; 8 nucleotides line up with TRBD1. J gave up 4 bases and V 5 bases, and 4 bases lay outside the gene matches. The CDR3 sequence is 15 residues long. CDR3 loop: CASSPGTGYNSPLHF. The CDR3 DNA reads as TGTGCCAGCAGTCCCGGGACAGGTTATAATTCACCCCTCCACTTT.

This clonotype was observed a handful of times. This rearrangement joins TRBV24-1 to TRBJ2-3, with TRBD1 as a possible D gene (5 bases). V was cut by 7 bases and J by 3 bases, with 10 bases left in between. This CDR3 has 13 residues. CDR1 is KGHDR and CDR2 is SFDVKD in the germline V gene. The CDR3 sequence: CATSRVGTDTQYF. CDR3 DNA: TGTGCCACCAGCAGGGTCGGGACAGATACGCAGTATTTT.

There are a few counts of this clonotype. CDR3 bases: TGCGCCAGCAGCTGGACAGGGGCGAACACCGGGGAGCTGTTTTTT. The encoded protein is CASSWTGANTGELFF. The chain couples TRBV5-1 to TRBJ2-2, with 9 bases fitting TRBD1. The trim removed 3 bases at V and 0 bases at J, leaving 0 bases unmatched. Germline CDR1 and CDR2: SGHRS and YFSETQ. This CDR3 has 15 residues.

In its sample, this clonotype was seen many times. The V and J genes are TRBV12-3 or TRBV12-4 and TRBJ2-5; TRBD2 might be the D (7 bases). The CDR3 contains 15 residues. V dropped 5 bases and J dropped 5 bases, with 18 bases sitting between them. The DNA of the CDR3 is TGTGCCAGCAGTCCGGGGGGCCGGTTAATGGAGACCCAGTACTTC. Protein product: CASSPGGRLMETQYF.

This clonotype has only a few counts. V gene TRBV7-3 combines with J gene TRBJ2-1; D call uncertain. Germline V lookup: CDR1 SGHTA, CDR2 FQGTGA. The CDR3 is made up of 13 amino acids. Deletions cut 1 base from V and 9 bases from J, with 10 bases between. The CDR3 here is CASSLNPYVEQFF. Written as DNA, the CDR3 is TGTGCCAGCAGCTTAAACCCGTATGTTGAGCAGTTCTTC. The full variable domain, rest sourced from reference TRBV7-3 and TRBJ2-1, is GAGVSQTPSNKVTEKGKYVELRCDPISGHTALYWYRQSLGQGPEFLIYFQGTGAADDSGLPNDRFFAVRPEGSVSTLKIQRTERGDSAVYLCASSLNPYVEQFFGPGTRLTVL.

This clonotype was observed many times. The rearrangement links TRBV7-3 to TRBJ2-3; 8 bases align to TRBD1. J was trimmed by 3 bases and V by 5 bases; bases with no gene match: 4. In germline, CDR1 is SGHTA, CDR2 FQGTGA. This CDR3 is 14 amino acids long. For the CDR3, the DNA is TGTGCCAGCAGCCCAGGGGGCGGGACAGATACGCAGTATTTT. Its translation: CASSPGGGTDTQYF.

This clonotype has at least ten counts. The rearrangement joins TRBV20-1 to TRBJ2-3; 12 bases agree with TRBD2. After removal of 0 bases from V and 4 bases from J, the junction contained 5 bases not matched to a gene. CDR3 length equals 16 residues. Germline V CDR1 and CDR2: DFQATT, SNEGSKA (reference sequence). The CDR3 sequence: CSARDPSGRAADTQYF. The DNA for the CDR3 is TGCAGTGCTAGAGATCCTAGCGGGAGGGCCGCAGATACGCAGTATTTT.

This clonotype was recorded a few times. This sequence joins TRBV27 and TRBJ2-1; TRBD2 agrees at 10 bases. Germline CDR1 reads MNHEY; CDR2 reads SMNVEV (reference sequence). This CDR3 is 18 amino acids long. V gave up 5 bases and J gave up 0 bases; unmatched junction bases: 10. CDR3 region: CASSKLAGLGSSYNEQFF. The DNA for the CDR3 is TGTGCCAGCAGTAAACTAGCGGGATTGGGGAGCTCCTACAATGAGCAGTTCTTC.

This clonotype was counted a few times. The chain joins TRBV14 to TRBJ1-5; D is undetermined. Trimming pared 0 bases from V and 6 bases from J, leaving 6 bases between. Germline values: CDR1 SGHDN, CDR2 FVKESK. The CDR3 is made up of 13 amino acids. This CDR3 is CASSQDRSQPQHF. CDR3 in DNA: TGTGCCAGCAGCCAAGACAGGAGTCAGCCCCAGCATTTT. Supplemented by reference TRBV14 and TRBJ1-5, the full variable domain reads EAGVTQFPSHSVIEKGQTVTLRCDPISGHDNLYWYRRVMGKEIKFLLHFVKESKQDESGMPNNRFLAERTGGTYSTLKVQPAELEDSGVYFCASSQDRSQPQHFGDGTRLSIL.

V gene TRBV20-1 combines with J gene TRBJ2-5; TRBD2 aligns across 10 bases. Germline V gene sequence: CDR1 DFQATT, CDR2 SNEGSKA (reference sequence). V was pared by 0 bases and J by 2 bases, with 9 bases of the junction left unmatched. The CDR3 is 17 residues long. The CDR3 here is CSAREGAGGSGQETQYF. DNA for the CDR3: TGCAGTGCTAGAGAAGGAGCGGGGGGGTCGGGGCAAGAGACCCAGTACTTC.

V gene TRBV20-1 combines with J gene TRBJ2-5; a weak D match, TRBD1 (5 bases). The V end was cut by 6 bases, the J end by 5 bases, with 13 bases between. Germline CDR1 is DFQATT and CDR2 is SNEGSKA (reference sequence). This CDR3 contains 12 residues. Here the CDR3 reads CSARRVRETQYF. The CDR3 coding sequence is TGCAGTGCGCGCAGGGTGCGGGAGACCCAGTACTTC.

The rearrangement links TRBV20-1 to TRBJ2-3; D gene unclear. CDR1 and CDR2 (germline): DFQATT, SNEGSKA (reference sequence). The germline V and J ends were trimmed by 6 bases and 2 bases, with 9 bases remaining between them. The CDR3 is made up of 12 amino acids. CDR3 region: CSALTATDTQYF. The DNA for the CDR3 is TGCAGTGCCCTAACGGCCACAGATACGCAGTATTTT.

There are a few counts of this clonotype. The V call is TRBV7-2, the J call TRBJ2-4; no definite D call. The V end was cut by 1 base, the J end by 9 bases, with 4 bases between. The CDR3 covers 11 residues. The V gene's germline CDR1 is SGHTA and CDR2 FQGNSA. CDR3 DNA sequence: TGTGCCAGCAGCTTAGGGAGCATTCAGTACTTC. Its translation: CASSLGSIQYF.

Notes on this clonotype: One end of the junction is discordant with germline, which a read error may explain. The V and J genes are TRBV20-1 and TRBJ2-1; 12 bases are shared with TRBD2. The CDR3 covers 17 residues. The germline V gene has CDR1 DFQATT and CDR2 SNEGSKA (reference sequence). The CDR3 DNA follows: TGCTGTGCTAGAGGCCCCACTAGCGGGGGGTCCTGGGATGAGCAGTTCTTC. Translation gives CCARGPTSGGSWDEQFF.

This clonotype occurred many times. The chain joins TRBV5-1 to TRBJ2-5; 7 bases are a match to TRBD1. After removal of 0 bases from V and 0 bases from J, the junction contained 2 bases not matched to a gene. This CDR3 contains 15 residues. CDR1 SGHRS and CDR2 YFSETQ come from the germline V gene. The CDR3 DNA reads TGCGCCAGCAGCTTGGATGGACAGGACCAAGAGACCCAGTACTTC. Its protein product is CASSLDGQDQETQYF.

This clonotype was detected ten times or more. The CDR3 region is CSARDLYMNTEAFF. Here the CDR3 DNA reads TGCAGTGCTAGAGACCTCTACATGAACACTGAAGCTTTCTTT. The J gene is TRBJ1-1, the V gene TRBV20-1; D uncertain. The ends were cut back, 0 bases at V and 0 bases at J, with 8 bases in the middle. Germline loops: CDR1 DFQATT, CDR2 SNEGSKA (reference sequence). This CDR3 contains 14 residues.

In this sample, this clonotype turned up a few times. CDR3 DNA: TGTGCCTGGAGGTCCCAGACTAATGAAAAACTGTTTTTT. Its protein product is CAWRSQTNEKLFF. This chain joins TRBV30 and TRBJ1-4; D is unresolved. The germline V gene encodes CDR1 GTSNPN and CDR2 SVGIG (reference sequence). The CDR3 runs 13 residues. V shed 3 bases and J shed 2 bases, with 7 bases lying between them.

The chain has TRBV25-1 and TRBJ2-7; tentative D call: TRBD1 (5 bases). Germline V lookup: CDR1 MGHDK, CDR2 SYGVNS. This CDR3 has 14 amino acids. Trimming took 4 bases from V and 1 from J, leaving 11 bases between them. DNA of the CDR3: TGTGCCAGCAGTGCCGCAGGGAATTCCTACGAGCAGTACTTC. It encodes CASSAAGNSYEQYF.

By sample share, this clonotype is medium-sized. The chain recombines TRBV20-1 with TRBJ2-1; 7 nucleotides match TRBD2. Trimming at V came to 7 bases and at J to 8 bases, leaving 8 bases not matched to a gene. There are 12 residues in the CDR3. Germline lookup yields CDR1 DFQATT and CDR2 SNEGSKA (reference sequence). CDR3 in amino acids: CSEAGAQDEQFF. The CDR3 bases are TGCAGTGAGGCGGGAGCCCAGGATGAGCAGTTCTTC.

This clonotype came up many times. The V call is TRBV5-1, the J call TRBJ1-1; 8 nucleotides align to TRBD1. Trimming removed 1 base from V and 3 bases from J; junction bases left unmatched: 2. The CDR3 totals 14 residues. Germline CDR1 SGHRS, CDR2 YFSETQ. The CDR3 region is CASSLSGQDTEAFF. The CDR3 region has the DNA TGCGCCAGCAGCTTGTCGGGACAGGACACTGAAGCTTTCTTT.

CDR3 protein: CAISDGYYEQYF. The DNA for the CDR3 is TGTGCCATCAGTGACGGTTACTACGAGCAGTACTTC. This sequence joins TRBV10-3 and TRBJ2-7, with D unclear. The V and J ends lost 3 bases and 3 bases respectively, with 6 bases between them. This CDR3 comprises 12 residues. Germline CDR1 ENHRY, CDR2 SYGVKD.

The CDR3 reads CASSPQDSYSPLHF. CDR3 sequence (DNA): TGTGCCAGCAGTCCCCAGGACAGCTATTCACCCCTCCACTTT. This chain links TRBV28 with TRBJ1-6, with a possible D match to TRBD1 (6 bases). The CDR3 sequence is 14 residues long. Germline V gene data show CDR1 as MDHEN and CDR2 as SYDVKM. V dropped 5 bases and J dropped 8 bases, with 13 bases sitting between them.

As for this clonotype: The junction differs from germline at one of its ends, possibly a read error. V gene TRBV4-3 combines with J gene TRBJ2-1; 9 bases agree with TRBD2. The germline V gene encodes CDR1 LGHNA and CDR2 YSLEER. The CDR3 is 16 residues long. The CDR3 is CACSRVGRGGVNEQFF. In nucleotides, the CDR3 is TGCGCCTGCAGCCGCGTTGGGCGGGGGGGCGTGAATGAGCAGTTCTTC.

CDR3 bases: TGTGCCAGCAGTGACCCCCGGACAGGGAAAGATACGCAGTATTTT. Amino acids: CASSDPRTGKDTQYF. V is TRBV2 and J is TRBJ2-3; 8 bases agree with TRBD1. V gave up 3 bases and J gave up 5 bases; unmatched junction bases: 7. Germline V gene sequence: CDR1 SNHLY, CDR2 FYNNEI. CDR3 length: 15 amino acids.

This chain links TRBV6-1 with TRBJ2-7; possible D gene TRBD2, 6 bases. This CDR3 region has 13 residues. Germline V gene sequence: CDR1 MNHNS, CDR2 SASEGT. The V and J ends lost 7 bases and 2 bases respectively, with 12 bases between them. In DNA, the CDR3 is TGTGCCAGCACTGGGGGACTTACCTACGAGCAGTACTTC. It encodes CASTGGLTYEQYF.

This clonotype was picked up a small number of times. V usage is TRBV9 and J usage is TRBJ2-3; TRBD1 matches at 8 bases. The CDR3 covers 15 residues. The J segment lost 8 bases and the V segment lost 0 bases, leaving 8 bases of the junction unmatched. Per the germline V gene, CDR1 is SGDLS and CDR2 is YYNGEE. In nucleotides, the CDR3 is TGTGCCAGCAGCGTAGGGACAGGGAAGGACGGTACGCAGTATTTT. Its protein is CASSVGTGKDGTQYF. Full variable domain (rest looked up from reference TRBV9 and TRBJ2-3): DSGVTQTPKHLITATGQRVTLRCSPRSGDLSVYWYQQSLDQGLQFLIQYYNGEERAKGNILERFSAQQFPDLHSELNLSSLELGDSALYFCASSVGTGKDGTQYFGPGTRLTVL.

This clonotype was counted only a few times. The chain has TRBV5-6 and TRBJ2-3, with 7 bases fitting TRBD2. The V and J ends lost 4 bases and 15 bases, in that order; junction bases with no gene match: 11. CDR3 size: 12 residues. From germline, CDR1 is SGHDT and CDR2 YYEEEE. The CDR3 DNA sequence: TGTGCCAGCAGCAAGGCGGGCGGGAGACGATATTTT. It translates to CASSKAGGRRYF.